What follows describes a single T cell receptor (beta chain). Libraries were prepared by immunoSEQ multiplex PCR; TCRdb keeps only in-frame clonotypes and omits some of them. The sample lists 180,000 or so clones; approximately 82% were seen once. This sample was taken from a study of blood T cell repertoires in COVID-19. The CDR3 is made up of 12 amino acids. The V gene lost 5 bases and the J gene lost 5 bases, with 8 bases spanning the gap. Germline lookup yields CDR1 SGHAT and CDR2 FQNNGV. The sequenced sample was peripheral blood. The rearrangement joins TRBV11-2 to TRBJ2-3; D gene uncertain. This clonotype was sampled from a human donor with acute or convalescent COVID-19. The donor label of this sample is uncertain. The CDR3 loop is CASSPSVDTQYF. The CDR3 DNA reads TGTGCCAGCAGCCCCTCGGTAGATACGCAGTATTTT. The full variable domain, its missing parts supplied by reference TRBV11-2 and TRBJ2-3, is EAGVAQSPRYKIIEKRQSVAFWCNPISGHATLYWYQQILGQGPKLLIQFQNNGVVDDSQLPKDRFSAERLKGVDSTLKIQPAKLEDSAVYLCASSPSVDTQYFGPGTRLTVL.